Listed below are T cell receptor beta chains from one sample, sequenced in a study of shared clonotypes between healthy human individuals. Using immunoSEQ multiplex PCR, the repertoire was profiled, and TCRdb retains in-frame clones only, with some absent. The sample holds roughly 1,600,000 clones; around 98.5% are singletons and the top ten take under 0.45%. Sequencing was performed on naive CD4+ T cells sorted from blood. These TCRs come from a man aged 25 to 40 in good health. CDR3s include the opening cysteine and the closing phenylalanine or tryptophan. The D gene is left open where the match is weak. For some rows the clone size is stated as once, few or many, or as a class when expanded; others skip it.

size	V	D	J	CDR3	DNA
NA	TRBV19	NA	TRBJ1-1	CASGAVTPEAFF	TGTGCCAGTGGGGCCGTAACTCCTGAAGCTTTCTTT
NA	TRBV10-1	NA	TRBJ1-1	CASSESRPNTEAFF	TGCGCCAGCAGTGAGAGCAGACCGAACACTGAAGCTTTCTTT
NA	TRBV29-1	NA	TRBJ1-5	CSVSNTGFNQPQHF	TGCAGCGTTTCAAACACAGGGTTCAATCAGCCCCAGCATTTT
once	TRBV30	NA	TRBJ2-7	CAWSVGTPYEQYF	TGTGCCTGGAGTGTGGGGACCCCCTACGAGCAGTACTTC
NA	TRBV7-9	TRBD1	TRBJ2-7	CASSLAGTGYYEQYF	TGTGCCAGCAGCTTAGCCGGGACAGGGTATTACGAGCAGTACTTC
once	TRBV5-1	NA	TRBJ2-3	CASSLGLGSADTQYF	TGCGCCAGCAGCTTGGGTCTGGGTAGCGCAGATACGCAGTATTTT
NA	TRBV7-6	NA	TRBJ2-7	CASSLGAGPYEQYF	TGTGCCAGCAGCTTAGGAGCAGGGCCCTACGAGCAGTACTTC
NA	TRBV18	NA	TRBJ1-5	CASSRGPTQPQHF	TGTGCCAGCTCACGGGGGCCTACCCAGCCCCAGCATTTT
once	TRBV27	NA	TRBJ1-2	CASSPYPRGNYGYTF	TGTGCCAGCAGTCCCTACCCAAGGGGGAACTATGGCTACACCTTC
once	TRBV4-3	TRBD1	TRBJ1-2	CASSRRTGAAGGEDGYTF	TGCGCCAGCAGCCGTCGGACAGGGGCTGCGGGGGGGGAAGATGGCTACACCTTC
NA	TRBV20-1	NA	TRBJ1-1	CSPRESTEAFF	TGCAGCCCTAGGGAATCCACTGAAGCTTTCTTT
NA	TRBV2	NA	TRBJ2-2	CASSLNTGELFF	TGTGCCAGCAGCTTAAACACCGGGGAGCTGTTTTTT
NA	TRBV18	NA	TRBJ1-1	CASRRGVGGTEAFF	TGTGCCAGTAGACGAGGGGTCGGGGGCACTGAAGCTTTCTTT
NA	TRBV25-1	NA	TRBJ2-7	CASSEWRGPREQYF	TGTGCCAGCAGTGAATGGCGCGGGCCCCGCGAGCAGTACTTC
NA	TRBV5-6	NA	TRBJ1-3	CASSLSGNTIYF	TGTGCCAGCAGCTTGTCTGGAAACACCATATATTTT
NA	TRBV14	TRBD1	TRBJ2-7	CASSPRTGYTYEQYF	TGTGCCAGCAGCCCCCGGACAGGGTATACCTACGAGCAGTACTTC
NA	TRBV7-2	NA	TRBJ2-1	CASSLAEETGDEQFF	TGTGCCAGCAGCTTAGCTGAGGAGACTGGGGATGAGCAGTTCTTC
NA	TRBV11-2	TRBD2	TRBJ2-3	CASSLGHSGRAPHDTQYF	TGTGCCAGCAGCTTAGGGCATAGCGGGAGGGCCCCTCATGATACGCAGTATTTT
NA	TRBV5-6	NA	TRBJ2-4	CASSFRGVLAKNIQYF	TGTGCCAGCAGCTTCCGCGGAGTTCTAGCCAAAAACATTCAGTACTTC
NA	TRBV6-1	TRBD2	TRBJ2-1	CASSELLAVEQFF	TGTGCCAGCAGTGAACTCCTAGCGGTTGAGCAGTTCTTC
NA	TRBV7-6	TRBD2	TRBJ2-7	CASSLEVLAGGLVPEQYF	TGTGCCAGCAGCTTAGAGGTACTAGCGGGAGGGCTGGTCCCAGAGCAGTACTTC
NA	TRBV6-6	NA	TRBJ1-5	CASVDHLSNQPQHF	TGTGCCAGCGTTGACCACCTGAGCAATCAGCCCCAGCATTTT
NA	TRBV28	TRBD1	TRBJ1-2	CASRPGGGAGYGYTF	TGTGCCAGCAGACCAGGGGGCGGGGCGGGCTATGGCTACACCTTC
NA	TRBV11-2	NA	TRBJ2-3	CASSLWGGTSTDTQYF	TGTGCCAGCAGCTTATGGGGCGGGACCAGCACAGATACGCAGTATTTT
NA	TRBV5-5	TRBD1	TRBJ1-5	CASSLQGVSNQPQHF	TGTGCCAGCAGCCTACAGGGGGTAAGCAATCAGCCCCAGCATTTT
NA	TRBV10-3	NA	TRBJ1-5	CAISDRAYQPQHF	TGTGCCATCAGTGACAGGGCTTACCAGCCCCAGCATTTT
NA	TRBV5-1	NA	TRBJ2-2	CASSVGVYGATGELFF	TGCGCCAGCAGCGTGGGGGTTTACGGGGCCACCGGGGAGCTGTTTTTT
NA	TRBV28	NA	TRBJ2-7	CASSLGRSYEQYF	TGTGCCAGCAGTCTCGGACGGAGCTACGAGCAGTACTTC